Listed below are T cell receptor beta chains from one sample, sequenced in a study of T-cell reconstitution after alpha-beta-depleted transplantation in children. TCRdb re-derived calls from the PCR reads in MiXCR, one entry per CDR3 protein. There are roughly 490,000 distinct CDR3 sequences in the sample; over 10% occur only once, and approximately 15% lies in the top ten. This specimen was PBMCs, mostly from graft donor cells, taken 180 days after TCRalphabeta/CD19-depleted stem cell transplant. These receptors all come from a female patient between 2 and 15 years old who had a stem cell transplant for aplastic anemia, so the T cells may come from the graft donor. The CDR3 runs from the conserved cysteine through the conserved F or W. D genes are given only for firm matches. Where a row states a size, it is once, few, many or the class of an expanded clone; other rows omit it.

v_gene: TRBV19; j_gene: TRBJ1-2; abundance: .; d_gene: .; CDR3aa: CASSPTVYGYTF; CDR3nt: TGTGCCAGTAGCCCGACAGTCTATGGCTACACCTTC
v_gene: TRBV19; j_gene: TRBJ2-1; abundance: few; d_gene: TRBD2; CDR3aa: CASSVVSSGIDNEQFF; CDR3nt: TGTGCCAGTAGTGTGGTTAGTAGCGGGATCGACAATGAGCAGTTCTTC
v_gene: TRBV6-1; j_gene: TRBJ2-3; abundance: few; d_gene: TRBD2; CDR3aa: CASRSLASGWSDTQYF; CDR3nt: TGTGCCAGCAGGTCCCTTGCTAGCGGGTGGTCAGATACGCAGTATTTT
v_gene: TRBV28; j_gene: TRBJ1-1; abundance: few; d_gene: .; CDR3aa: CASSLGHTEAFF; CDR3nt: TGTGCCAGCAGTTTAGGACACACTGAAGCTTTCTTT
v_gene: TRBV12-3/TRBV12-4; j_gene: TRBJ2-1; abundance: many; d_gene: TRBD1; CDR3aa: CASGKGQATGEQFF; CDR3nt: TGTGCCAGCGGCAAGGGACAGGCTACGGGTGAGCAGTTCTTC
v_gene: TRBV5-1; j_gene: TRBJ2-7; abundance: few; d_gene: TRBD2; CDR3aa: CASSFPNGTSGSLSSYEQYF; CDR3nt: TGCGCCAGCAGCTTCCCGAACGGGACTAGCGGGAGTCTTAGCTCCTACGAGCAGTACTTC
v_gene: TRBV20-1; j_gene: TRBJ1-5; abundance: .; d_gene: .; CDR3aa: CSARDGAVGGPQHF; CDR3nt: TGCAGTGCTAGAGATGGGGCCGTGGGAGGGCCCCAGCATTTT
v_gene: TRBV29-1; j_gene: TRBJ1-2; abundance: many; d_gene: .; CDR3aa: CSARANYGYTF; CDR3nt: TGCAGCGCTCGGGCAAACTATGGCTACACCTTC
v_gene: TRBV28; j_gene: TRBJ1-2; abundance: few; d_gene: .; CDR3aa: CASSLAPDPLYGYTF; CDR3nt: TGTGCCAGCAGTTTGGCCCCTGACCCCCTATATGGCTACACCTTC
v_gene: TRBV7-9; j_gene: TRBJ2-5; abundance: many; d_gene: .; CDR3aa: CASSSSTSQETQYF; CDR3nt: TGTGCCAGCAGCTCGAGCACAAGCCAAGAGACCCAGTACTTC
v_gene: TRBV12-3/TRBV12-4; j_gene: TRBJ2-5; abundance: many; d_gene: .; CDR3aa: CASSLRAFGETQYF; CDR3nt: TGTGCCAGCAGTTTAAGGGCGTTTGGGGAGACCCAGTACTTC
v_gene: TRBV7-6; j_gene: TRBJ2-7; abundance: .; d_gene: .; CDR3aa: CASSLGRDRSYEQYF; CDR3nt: TGTGCCAGCAGCTTAGGTCGGGACCGATCCTACGAGCAGTACTTC